This T cell receptor (beta chain) stems from a study of Graves' ophthalmopathy and Graves' hyperthyroidism. Study in general: The blood sample was drawn at first diagnosis and before any treatment.

Scientists amplified the TCR beta CDR3 regions from RNA transcripts. First-round RT-PCR employed HTBI primers, with a second-round multiplex PCR after it. TCRdb reprocessed the multiplex PCR reads via MiXCR and lists one record per CDR3 protein. The sample has about 620,000 distinct CDR3 sequences; around a fifth are singletons. Study results and caveats: From stable hyperthyroidism, ophthalmopathy was separated by a 13-signature model with approximately 90% sensitivity and approximately 81% specificity.

Germline V gene data show CDR1 as MNHNS and CDR2 as SASEGT. The CDR3 loop spans 15 amino acids. V lost 5 bases to trimming and J lost 7 bases, with 20 bases between them. Note on this clonotype: Its antigen is not identified.

The source material was peripheral blood. The source is a woman aged 18-29 years with stable Graves' hyperthyroidism. Some clones in this sample may be carry-over from other donors' samples. The chain has TRBV6-1 and TRBJ1-2; possibly TRBD1 for D (6 bases). The CDR3 protein is CASSLRGFVISGYTF. CDR3 in DNA: TGTGCCAGCAGTCTTAGGGGGTTCGTGATTAGTGGCTACACCTTC.